The T cell receptor beta chain described here comes from a study of blood T cell repertoires in COVID-19. Study information: Specimens from acute and convalescent COVID-19 originated in the United States, Italy and Spain.

Authors' data handling: By means of reference gene primer amplification, nucleated cell counts were estimated. Assay used: immunoSEQ multiplex PCR; TCRdb lists only in-frame clones, some missing. V and J calls and clone size follow that table, whereas D and trimming were derived from the DNA. The top ten hold approximately 4% of the sample, which has 150,000 to 200,000 clones, more than 75% seen once. Material: peripheral blood. The receptor's source is a human donor in a cohort sampled during active COVID-19.

In DNA form, the CDR3 reads TGTGCCAGCACCTCCCGTTTGGGGCCCTACGAGCAGTACTTC. Translation gives CASTSRLGPYEQYF. The J gene is TRBJ2-7, the V gene TRBV27, with D maybe TRBD1 (5 bases). The CDR3 runs to 14 residues. Trimming shortened V by 7 bases and J by 2 bases, and 15 bases separated the two germline ends. Germline assignment: CDR1 MNHEY and CDR2 SMNVEV (reference sequence).